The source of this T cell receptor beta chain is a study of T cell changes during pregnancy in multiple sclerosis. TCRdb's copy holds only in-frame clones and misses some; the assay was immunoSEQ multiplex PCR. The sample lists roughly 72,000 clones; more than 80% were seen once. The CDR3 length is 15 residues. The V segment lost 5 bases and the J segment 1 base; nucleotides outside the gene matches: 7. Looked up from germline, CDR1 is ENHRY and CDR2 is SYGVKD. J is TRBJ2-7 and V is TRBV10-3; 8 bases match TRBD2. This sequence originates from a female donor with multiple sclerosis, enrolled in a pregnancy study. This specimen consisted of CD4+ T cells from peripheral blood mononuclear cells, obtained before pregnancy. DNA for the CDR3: TGTGCCATCAGTACCTTAGCGGGGCCGTCCTACGAGCAGTACTTC. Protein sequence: CAISTLAGPSYEQYF.